These 3 T cell receptor beta chains were all obtained from the same sample, sequenced in a study of OX40 agonist ivuxolimab in advanced cancers. Libraries were prepared by immunoSEQ multiplex PCR; TCRdb keeps only in-frame clonotypes and omits some of them. The sample includes around 67,000 clones, 75% to 85% of them seen just once. The sample was CD4+ or CD8+ T cells sorted from blood, taken in a trial of the OX40 agonist ivuxolimab. These receptor sequences come from an adult with an advanced solid tumor such as melanoma, head and neck, liver or kidney cancer.

This clone was detected a few times. The chain recombines TRBV7-9 with TRBJ1-1; TRBD1 is a possible D gene (5 bases). The V gene lost 3 bases and the J gene lost 6 bases, with 8 bases spanning the gap. The CDR3 contains 12 residues. The germline V gene encodes CDR1 SEHNR and CDR2 FQNEAQ (reference sequence). In DNA form, the CDR3 reads TGTGCCAGCAGCTTCTGGGGCGCTGAAGCTTTCTTT. Amino acids: CASSFWGAEAFF.

The chain is built from TRBV5-1 and TRBJ1-4, with D hard to call. Germline CDR1 and CDR2: SGHRS and YFSETQ. V was trimmed by 0 bases and J by 2 bases, leaving 2 bases between them. The CDR3 runs 13 residues. The CDR3 is CASSLGTNEKLFF. CDR3 DNA: TGCGCCAGCAGCTTGGGGACTAATGAAAAACTGTTTTTT.

The gene calls are TRBV29-1 and TRBJ1-6, with TRBD1 matching 8 bases. Germline loops: CDR1 SQVTM, CDR2 ANQGSEA. The CDR3 has 13 residues. The V segment lost 6 bases and the J segment 9 bases; nucleotides outside the gene matches: 7. The CDR3 here is CSVRTGTGSPLHF. CDR3 coding DNA: TGCAGCGTAAGGACCGGGACAGGTTCACCCCTCCACTTT.